This T cell receptor beta chain came from a study of blood T cell repertoires in COVID-19. Per the authors' pipeline: Scientists estimated how many nucleated cells there were by amplifying reference gene primers. Method: immunoSEQ multiplex PCR; TCRdb's copy keeps in-frame clones and lacks some. V and J calls and clone size are given by that table; D and trimming were obtained from the DNA. Altogether about 250,000 clones are present, 85% to 90% being singletons, with the ten largest covering 0.75% to 0.9%. The V and J ends lost 3 bases and 4 bases, in that order; junction bases with no gene match: 6. The CDR3 length is 16 residues. Germline V lookup: CDR1 KGHSH, CDR2 LQKENI. This clone appeared a few times.

Source material: peripheral blood. V usage is TRBV18 and J usage is TRBJ1-5; 10 bases align to TRBD1. This clonotype originated in a man younger than 45 with acute or convalescent COVID-19. This chain's CDR3 is CASSPTRDRGNQPQHF. CDR3 DNA sequence: TGTGCCAGCTCACCGACACGGGACAGGGGAAATCAGCCCCAGCATTTT.